This note documents a single T cell receptor beta chain sequence. This record comes from a study of cytomegalovirus exposure and HLA in healthy donors. Use of 60 Vbeta and 13 Jbeta primers characterized the PCR. Assay: immunoSEQ multiplex PCR; the TCRdb copy retains only in-frame clones and omits some. In total, the table holds some 26,000 clones. Germline lookup yields CDR1 MDHEN and CDR2 SYDVKM. The V and J ends lost 3 bases and 3 bases respectively, with 11 bases between them. The length of the CDR3 is 15 residues. The source material was PBMCs. This receptor was identified in a male donor in good health and CMV-seropositive. The gene calls are TRBV28 and TRBJ1-4; D remains unclear. This CDR3 reads CASSFSGSANEKLFF. The CDR3 coding sequence is TGTGCCAGCAGTTTTAGTGGCAGCGCTAATGAAAAACTGTTTTTT.